Sequencing of this T cell receptor (beta chain) was carried out in a study of beta chain features in type 1 diabetes. The study's findings and limits: People with Type 1 diabetes carried modestly yet significantly shorter TCRB CDR3s in all four CD4+ subsets.

The authors reverse transcribed all of the isolated RNA, so sequencing captured expressed TCRB transcripts. Data came from immunoSEQ multiplex PCR; TCRdb stores just in-frame clones and leaves some out. The table lists approximately 16,000 clones, approximately 70% of them singletons, with 0.75% to 0.85% in the top ten. As regards this clone: Its antigen is still unknown.

Material for sequencing was stem cell memory CD4+ T cells from blood. The receptor comes from a man aged 30 to 39 with type 1 diabetes.

CDR3 in amino acids: CASSPGAGAGYGYTF. The CDR3 DNA sequence: TGTGCCAGCAGCCCCGGAGCAGGGGCGGGCTATGGCTACACCTTC. The chain employs TRBV7-3 and TRBJ1-2, with D possibly being TRBD1 (6 bases). This CDR3 comprises 15 residues. CDR1 is SGHTA and CDR2 is FQGTGA in the germline V gene. The V gene lost 5 bases and the J gene lost 4 bases, with 17 bases spanning the gap.